The next 32 T cell receptor beta chains were all read from a single sample in a study of T cell changes during pregnancy in multiple sclerosis. Produced via immunoSEQ multiplex PCR; TCRdb's table is partial and in-frame only. In the table there are tens of thousands of clones, 85% to 95% of which are singletons. The sample consisted of peripheral blood, taken after pregnancy. These receptors were taken from a female donor with multiple sclerosis, enrolled in a pregnancy study.

The chain combines TRBV27 with TRBJ1-1, with TRBD1 matching 9 bases. V trimming: 2 bases; J trimming: 4 bases; junction bases outside the gene matches: 2. CDR1 and CDR2 from the germline V gene are MNHEY and SMNVEV (reference sequence). The CDR3 is 14 residues long. The DNA for the CDR3 is TGTGCCAGCAGTTTAGGGGACAGGGTCACTGAAGCTTTCTTT. Protein: CASSLGDRVTEAFF.

J is TRBJ1-4 and V is TRBV6-5; D call uncertain. The CDR3 totals 15 residues. V gave up 0 bases and J gave up 4 bases, with 9 bases separating them. Looked up from germline, CDR1 is MNHEY and CDR2 is SVGAGI. This chain's CDR3 is CASSYSLGHNEKLFF. The CDR3 nucleotides are TGTGCCAGCAGTTACTCGCTAGGCCATAATGAAAAACTGTTTTTT.

V is TRBV5-4 and J is TRBJ2-7, with 8 bases matching TRBD1. CDR3 length: 14 residues. Germline V gene sequence: CDR1 SGHNT, CDR2 YYREEE (reference sequence). V gave up 4 bases and J gave up 4 bases; unmatched junction bases: 7. In DNA form, the CDR3 reads TGTGCCAGCAGCCCAGGACAGGGAAGATACGAGCAGTACTTC. Amino acids: CASSPGQGRYEQYF.

V is TRBV11-3 and J is TRBJ2-1; a possible D gene is TRBD2 (6 bases). CDR1 SGHNT and CDR2 YENEEA come from the germline V gene. This CDR3 spans 15 amino acids. The V end was cut by 5 bases, the J end by 5 bases, with 16 bases between. This chain's CDR3 is CASSEGGELDNEQFF. CDR3 coding DNA: TGTGCCAGCAGCGAAGGCGGGGAGTTAGACAATGAGCAGTTCTTC.

The chain employs TRBV4-1 and TRBJ1-4, with TRBD1 matching over 8 bases. The CDR3 covers 15 residues. CDR1 and CDR2 from the germline V gene are MGHRA and YSYEKL. With 5 bases clipped from V and 3 bases from J, the junction kept 5 bases outside the gene matches. The CDR3 region is CASSVRDRSNEKLFF. CDR3 coding DNA: TGCGCCAGCAGCGTCCGGGACAGGTCTAATGAAAAACTGTTTTTT.

This chain joins TRBV5-5 and TRBJ2-7; 7 bases are shared with TRBD2. The CDR3 contains 15 residues. With V trimmed by 4 bases and J by 2 bases, 9 bases remained unmatched. The V gene's germline CDR1 is SGHKS and CDR2 YYEKEE (reference sequence). The CDR3 loop is CASSRVTSEPYEQYF. The CDR3 region has the DNA TGTGCCAGCAGCCGAGTTACTAGCGAACCCTACGAGCAGTACTTC.

The chain is built from TRBV30 and TRBJ2-3; D not resolved. The germline V and J ends were trimmed by 4 bases and 6 bases, with 8 bases remaining between them. The CDR3 loop spans 11 amino acids. Germline V gene sequence: CDR1 GTSNPN, CDR2 SVGIG (reference sequence). This CDR3 is CAWINADTQYF. CDR3 nucleotide sequence: TGTGCCTGGATAAACGCGGATACGCAGTATTTT.

V gene TRBV6-8 combines with J gene TRBJ2-7; 7 positions agree with TRBD2. Germline V CDR1 and CDR2: MNHGY, SAAAGT. V was pared by 2 bases and J by 0 bases, with 4 bases of the junction left unmatched. The CDR3 has 15 residues. The CDR3 region is CASSYTSESSYEQYF. The CDR3, as DNA: TGTGCCAGCAGTTACACTAGCGAGAGCTCCTACGAGCAGTACTTC.

This chain links TRBV28 with TRBJ1-2; D unclear. The germline V and J ends were trimmed by 5 bases and 5 bases, with 18 bases remaining between them. Germline CDR1 is MDHEN and CDR2 is SYDVKM. The CDR3 spans 15 residues. The CDR3 sequence: CASSAIGFAGYGYTF. In DNA form, the CDR3 reads TGTGCCAGCAGTGCTATAGGGTTTGCGGGTTATGGCTACACCTTC.

The CDR3 reads CASSFQENTEAFF. The CDR3 DNA reads TGTGCCAGCAGTTTTCAGGAGAACACTGAAGCTTTCTTT. The chain is built from TRBV6-6 and TRBJ1-1, with D unclear. Per germline, CDR1 MNHNY and CDR2 SVGAGI (reference sequence). The ends were cut back, 4 bases at V and 1 base at J, with 7 bases in the middle. CDR3 length equals 13 residues.

The chain has TRBV5-4 and TRBJ1-1, with 9 bases fitting TRBD1. V gave up 0 bases and J gave up 1 base; unmatched junction bases: 7. Germline CDR1 SGHNT, CDR2 YYREEE (reference sequence). CDR3 length: 17 amino acids. CDR3 bases: TGTGCCAGCAGCTTGGCCGAGGGGACAGGGAGGAACACTGAAGCTTTCTTT. It is translated as CASSLAEGTGRNTEAFF.

The chain couples TRBV19 to TRBJ1-5; D is undetermined. This CDR3 has 13 amino acids. Between the trimmed V and J ends, which lost 3 bases and 9 bases, there was a span of 12 bases. The germline V gene encodes CDR1 LNHDA and CDR2 SQIVND (reference sequence). The CDR3 DNA follows: TGTGCCAGTAGTATTCGGGGTCCCGGGCCCCAGCATTTT. Translation: CASSIRGPGPQHF.

The V gene is TRBV4-1, the J gene TRBJ2-1; weak D call: TRBD2 (6 bases). The CDR3 covers 15 residues. Germline CDR1 MGHRA, CDR2 YSYEKL. V was trimmed by 0 bases and J by 4 bases, leaving 10 bases between them. For the CDR3, the DNA is TGCGCCAGCAGCCAAGAACTAGCTGGATACAATGAGCAGTTCTTC. Protein: CASSQELAGYNEQFF.

This chain uses TRBV2 with TRBJ1-1; D is ambiguous. Germline V CDR1 and CDR2: SNHLY, FYNNEI. CDR3 length: 15 residues. V dropped 7 bases and J dropped 0 bases, with 15 bases sitting between them. CDR3 protein: CASNPPRWLNTEAFF. In DNA, the CDR3 is TGTGCCAGCAATCCGCCGCGTTGGTTGAACACTGAAGCTTTCTTT. The full variable domain, with the rest looked up from reference TRBV2 and TRBJ1-1, is EPEVTQTPSHQVTQMGQEVILRCVPISNHLYFYWYRQILGQKVEFLVSFYNNEISEKSEIFDDQFSVERPDGSNFTLKIRSTKLEDSAMYFCASNPPRWLNTEAFFGQGTRLTVV.

V gene TRBV5-1 combines with J gene TRBJ2-7; TRBD2 might be the D (5 bases). Germline V CDR1 and CDR2: SGHRS, YFSETQ. Deletions cut 0 bases from V and 5 bases from J, with 9 bases between. The length of the CDR3 is 13 residues. CDR3 sequence reads: CASSLAPGDEQYF. CDR3 nucleotides: TGCGCCAGCAGCTTGGCCCCCGGGGACGAGCAGTACTTC.

The genes are TRBV30 and TRBJ1-2; TRBD1 matches 7 bases. CDR3 length: 13 residues. The trim removed 4 bases at V and 8 bases at J, leaving 10 bases unmatched. CDR1 and CDR2 from the germline V gene are GTSNPN and SVGIG (reference sequence). The DNA of the CDR3 is TGTGCCTGGATCGCGGACAGGAGGGCCGGCTACACCTTC. Amino acid sequence: CAWIADRRAGYTF.

The rearrangement joins TRBV9 to TRBJ2-4; tentatively, D is TRBD2 (5 bases). With 0 bases removed from V and 1 base from J, the gap between germline ends came to 14 bases. Germline lookup yields CDR1 SGDLS and CDR2 YYNGEE. CDR3 length equals 17 residues. The CDR3 nucleotides read TGTGCCAGCAGCGTAGGCAGCGGCCCTAATGCCAAAAACATTCAGTACTTC. Translated, it gives CASSVGSGPNAKNIQYF.

The gene calls are TRBV2 and TRBJ2-3; maybe TRBD1 (5 bases). CDR1 is SNHLY, CDR2 FYNNEI, per germline. The CDR3 runs to 13 residues. The V gene lost 3 bases and the J gene lost 4 bases, with 8 bases spanning the gap. CDR3: CASSEARADTQYF. The CDR3 DNA follows: TGTGCCAGCAGTGAGGCCAGGGCAGATACGCAGTATTTT. The variable domain in full, completed from reference TRBV2 and TRBJ2-3, reads EPEVTQTPSHQVTQMGQEVILRCVPISNHLYFYWYRQILGQKVEFLVSFYNNEISEKSEIFDDQFSVERPDGSNFTLKIRSTKLEDSAMYFCASSEARADTQYFGPGTRLTVL.

This chain links TRBV7-9 with TRBJ2-1; 9 bases map to TRBD1. CDR3 length: 13 residues. CDR1 is SEHNR and CDR2 is FQNEAQ in the germline V gene (reference sequence). V shed 6 bases, J shed 6 bases, and the junction held 3 bases outside the gene matches. The CDR3 DNA follows: TGTGCCAGCAGGGGACAGGGAGGCAATGAGCAGTTCTTC. This translates into CASRGQGGNEQFF.

The chain has TRBV6-5 and TRBJ1-3; D is possibly TRBD1 (5 bases). The germline gives CDR1 MNHEY, CDR2 SVGAGI. The CDR3 totals 13 residues. The V and J ends lost 6 bases and 4 bases respectively, with 10 bases between them. The CDR3 nucleotides are TGTGCCAGCAGACAGGCAGGGGGAAACACCATATATTTT. Translated, it gives CASRQAGGNTIYF.

The chain couples TRBV7-2 to TRBJ2-2; D unresolved. Trimming pared 1 base from V and 5 bases from J, leaving 5 bases between. Per germline, CDR1 SGHTA and CDR2 FQGNSA. The CDR3 sequence is 13 residues long. The CDR3, as DNA: TGTGCCAGCAGCTTAGGAGGAACCGGGGAGCTGTTTTTT. Translation: CASSLGGTGELFF.

V and J are TRBV7-2 and TRBJ2-3, with 7 bases identical to TRBD1. Per germline, CDR1 SGHTA and CDR2 FQGNSA. The CDR3 runs 14 residues. The junction had 2 bases not matched to a gene; V was cut back by 1 base and J by 4 bases. CDR3 loop: CASSLGQGADTQYF. For the CDR3, the DNA is TGTGCCAGCAGCTTAGGACAGGGCGCAGATACGCAGTATTTT.

The chain recombines TRBV7-2 with TRBJ1-2; D gene uncertain. The CDR3 is 14 amino acids. Trimming cost V 0 bases and J 5 bases, with 10 bases left between them. The germline CDR1 and CDR2 sequences are SGHTA and FQGNSA. The CDR3 spells CASSLARGEYGYTF. In nucleotides, the CDR3 is TGTGCCAGCAGCTTAGCAAGAGGAGAGTATGGCTACACCTTC.

The rearrangement uses TRBV5-8 and TRBJ2-3, with D perhaps TRBD2 (6 bases). This CDR3 has 15 amino acids. Germline V gives CDR1 SGHTS, CDR2 YDEGEE. The V gene lost 1 base and the J gene lost 3 bases, with 12 bases spanning the gap. The CDR3 nucleotides read TGTGCCAGCAGCTTGCGGGGGTTCGGAACAGATACGCAGTATTTT. Protein: CASSLRGFGTDTQYF.

The V and J genes are TRBV16 and TRBJ1-2, with D possibly TRBD1 on 5 matching bases. The CDR3 is made up of 16 amino acids. The V and J ends lost 0 bases and 2 bases respectively, with 13 bases between them. Germline values: CDR1 KGHSY, CDR2 FQNENV. In DNA form, the CDR3 reads TGTGCCAGCAGCCAATCACCCGGACATCTAAACTATGGCTACACCTTC. Translating gives CASSQSPGHLNYGYTF.

V usage is TRBV2 and J usage is TRBJ1-2, with D unclear. V lost 2 bases and J lost 4, with 23 bases in between. The germline gives CDR1 SNHLY, CDR2 FYNNEI. The CDR3 loop spans 18 amino acids. The CDR3 here is CASSEYIRVGSLSYGYTF. In DNA form, the CDR3 reads TGTGCCAGCAGTGAATATATTCGGGTGGGGAGCTTATCCTATGGCTACACCTTC. Using reference TRBV2 and TRBJ1-2 for the parts outside the CDR3, the full variable domain is EPEVTQTPSHQVTQMGQEVILRCVPISNHLYFYWYRQILGQKVEFLVSFYNNEISEKSEIFDDQFSVERPDGSNFTLKIRSTKLEDSAMYFCASSEYIRVGSLSYGYTFGSGTRLTVV.

The J gene is TRBJ1-1, the V gene TRBV19; unclear D gene. The ends were cut back, 5 bases at V and 1 base at J, with 8 bases in the middle. This CDR3 spans 13 amino acids. Germline V CDR1 and CDR2: LNHDA, SQIVND (reference sequence). CDR3 loop: CASSLSGNTEAFF. Here the CDR3 DNA reads TGTGCCAGTAGTCTCTCAGGGAACACTGAAGCTTTCTTT.

The chain has TRBV28 and TRBJ1-4, with 11 nucleotides matching TRBD1. Per the germline V gene, CDR1 is MDHEN and CDR2 is SYDVKM. The V gene end was trimmed by 6 bases and the J gene end by 8 bases; junction bases not matched to a gene: 8. The CDR3 runs 15 residues. The CDR3: CASSGRTGGSEKLFF. Written as DNA, the CDR3 is TGTGCCAGCAGCGGGCGGACAGGGGGCTCGGAAAAACTGTTTTTT.

The chain recombines TRBV10-3 with TRBJ2-1, with D maybe TRBD1 (7 bases). Germline V gene data show CDR1 as ENHRY and CDR2 as SYGVKD. CDR3 length: 15 amino acids. V was trimmed by 4 bases and J by 8 bases, leaving 18 bases between them. The CDR3 DNA reads as TGTGCCATCAGTGTCAGGCAGGGGGGTATCGATGAGCAGTTCTTC. It is translated as CAISVRQGGIDEQFF.

V and J are TRBV15 and TRBJ1-5, with D maybe TRBD1 (6 bases). Germline-derived CDR1 and CDR2 are LNHNV and YYDKDF (reference sequence). The CDR3 is made up of 14 amino acids. Trimming took 5 bases from V and 5 from J, leaving 13 bases between them. The CDR3 coding sequence is TGTGCCACCAGCCCAGGGGATTCGGATCAGCCCCAGCATTTT. Translation gives CATSPGDSDQPQHF.

The chain recombines TRBV12-5 with TRBJ2-2, with D possibly matching TRBD2 (6 bases). Trimming removed 0 bases at V and 6 bases at J, with 11 bases between. Germline values: CDR1 LGHNT, CDR2 FRNRAP. CDR3 size: 15 residues. CDR3 DNA sequence: TGTGCTAGTGGTTTGGTCTCGGGCGGGGCCGGGGAGCTGTTTTTT. Protein product: CASGLVSGGAGELFF.

The CDR3 sequence: CSVRQGPAYEQYF. The CDR3 coding sequence is TGCAGCGTTCGACAGGGCCCGGCCTACGAGCAGTACTTC. This chain uses TRBV29-1 with TRBJ2-7, with 7 bases lining up with TRBD1. This CDR3 is 13 amino acids long. Looked up from germline, CDR1 is SQVTM and CDR2 is ANQGSEA. V was clipped by 5 bases and J by 2 bases; unmatched bases: 6.